This T cell receptor (beta chain) is from a study of T-cell memory formation after mild COVID-19. Study-wide points: Mainly in CM and EM were contracting CD4+ clones; CD8+ were in EMRA.

This clonotype was observed a few times. The antigen is undetermined. The CDR3 is 15 residues long. CDR1 is SGHTA and CDR2 is FQGNSA in the germline V gene. V lost 5 bases and J lost 5; bases outside the gene matches: 8. TCRdb called the 5' RACE reads again in MiXCR, with one record for every CDR3 protein. The table has around 390,000 distinct CDR3 sequences, around a sixth seen once. This chain joins TRBV7-2 and TRBJ2-5; 10 bases map to TRBD1. The sequencing sample was made of PBMCs or a T cell subset sorted from them (not recorded which). This TCR was sampled from a man aged 18-30 years who had mild COVID-19 (a few samples of this study predate the infection). Cell type and time point are not known. CDR3 nucleotide sequence: TGTGCCAGCAGCCCCCAGACAGGGGGCGGTGAGACCCAGTACTTC. Translated: CASSPQTGGGETQYF.